This T cell receptor beta chain was identified in a study of blood T cell repertoires in COVID-19. Overall study: Sites across the United States, Italy and Spain contributed samples from acute and convalescent COVID-19. T cells, B-cell-depleted T cells, or PBMCs supplied cDNA or gDNA.

The germline V gene encodes CDR1 SGHRS and CDR2 YFSETQ. The CDR3 is 16 amino acids. Trimming left V 5 bases short and J 1 base short, with 16 bases between. In the study's own analysis: From reference gene primer amplification, estimates of nucleated cell counts were derived. TCRdb keeps only in-frame clones here, not all; method: immunoSEQ multiplex PCR. V, J and clone size were drawn from that table, and D and trimming were deduced from the DNA. The sample records some 120,000 clones, approximately 86% being singletons. The receptor's source is a woman aged 45 to 65 who had recovered from COVID-19. The sequenced material came from peripheral blood. The rearrangement links TRBV5-1 to TRBJ2-4, with a tentative D call TRBD1 (5 bases). CDR3 DNA: TGCGCCAGCAGAGATTTCCCGACAGCCGCCAAAAACATTCAGTACTTC. This gives the protein CASRDFPTAAKNIQYF.